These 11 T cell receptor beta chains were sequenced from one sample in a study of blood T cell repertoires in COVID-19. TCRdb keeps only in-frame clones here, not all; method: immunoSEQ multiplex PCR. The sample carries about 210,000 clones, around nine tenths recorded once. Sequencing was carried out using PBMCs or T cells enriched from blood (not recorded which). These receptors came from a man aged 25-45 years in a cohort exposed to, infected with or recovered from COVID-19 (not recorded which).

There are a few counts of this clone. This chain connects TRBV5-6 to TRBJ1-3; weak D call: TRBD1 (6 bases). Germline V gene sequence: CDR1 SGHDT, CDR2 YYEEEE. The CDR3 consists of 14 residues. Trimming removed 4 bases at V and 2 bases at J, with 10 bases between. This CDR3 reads CASSLTGPGNTIYF. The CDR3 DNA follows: TGTGCCAGCAGCCTGACAGGACCTGGAAACACCATATATTTT. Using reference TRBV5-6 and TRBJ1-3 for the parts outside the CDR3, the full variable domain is DAGVTQSPTHLIKTRGQQVTLRCSPKSGHDTVSWYQQALGQGPQFIFQYYEEEERQRGNFPDRFSGHQFPNYSSELNVNALLLGDSALYLCASSLTGPGNTIYFGEGSWLTVV.

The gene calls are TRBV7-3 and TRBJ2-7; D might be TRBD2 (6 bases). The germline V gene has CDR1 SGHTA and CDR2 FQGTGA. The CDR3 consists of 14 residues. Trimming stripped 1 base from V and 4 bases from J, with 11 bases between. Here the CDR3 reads CASSLKAGSYEQYF. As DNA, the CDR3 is TGTGCCAGCAGCTTAAAAGCGGGTTCGTACGAGCAGTACTTC.

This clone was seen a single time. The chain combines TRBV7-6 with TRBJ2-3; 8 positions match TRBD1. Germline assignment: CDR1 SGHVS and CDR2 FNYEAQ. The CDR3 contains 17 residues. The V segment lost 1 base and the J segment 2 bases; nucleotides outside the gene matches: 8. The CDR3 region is CASSLVYGQGDTDTQYF. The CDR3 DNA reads TGTGCCAGCAGCTTAGTTTATGGACAGGGTGACACAGATACGCAGTATTTT.

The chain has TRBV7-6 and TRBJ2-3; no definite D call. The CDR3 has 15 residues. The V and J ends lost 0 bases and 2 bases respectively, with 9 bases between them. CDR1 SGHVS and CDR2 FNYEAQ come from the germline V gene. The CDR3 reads CASSLALTHTDTQYF. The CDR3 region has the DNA TGTGCCAGCAGCTTAGCCCTGACTCACACAGATACGCAGTATTTT.

The CDR3 coding sequence is TGTGCCAGCTCACCACGGGGCTATGAGCAGTTCTTC. As protein: CASSPRGYEQFF. The chain is built from TRBV18 and TRBJ2-1, with a possible D match to TRBD1 (5 bases). Trimming stripped 1 base from V and 8 bases from J, with 6 bases between. The CDR3 has 12 amino acids. Germline CDR1 and CDR2: KGHSH and LQKENI. The full variable domain, completed using reference TRBV18 and TRBJ2-1, is NAGVMQNPRHLVRRRGQEARLRCSPMKGHSHVYWYRQLPEEGLKFMVYLQKENIIDESGMPKERFSAEFPKEGPSILRIQQVVRGDSAAYFCASSPRGYEQFFGPGTRLTVL.

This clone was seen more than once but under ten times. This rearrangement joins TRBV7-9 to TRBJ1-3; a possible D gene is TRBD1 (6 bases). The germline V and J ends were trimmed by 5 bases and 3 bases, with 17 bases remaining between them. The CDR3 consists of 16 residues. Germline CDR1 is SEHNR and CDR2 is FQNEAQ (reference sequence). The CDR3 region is CASSLLLGASGNTIYF. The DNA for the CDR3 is TGTGCCAGCAGCCTTCTATTGGGGGCGAGTGGAAACACCATATATTTT.

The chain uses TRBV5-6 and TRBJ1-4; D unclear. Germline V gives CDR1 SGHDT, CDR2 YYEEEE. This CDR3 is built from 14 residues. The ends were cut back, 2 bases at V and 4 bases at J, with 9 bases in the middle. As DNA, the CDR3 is TGTGCCAGCAGCTTAGATGGAGTTAATGAAAAACTGTTTTTT. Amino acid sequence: CASSLDGVNEKLFF.

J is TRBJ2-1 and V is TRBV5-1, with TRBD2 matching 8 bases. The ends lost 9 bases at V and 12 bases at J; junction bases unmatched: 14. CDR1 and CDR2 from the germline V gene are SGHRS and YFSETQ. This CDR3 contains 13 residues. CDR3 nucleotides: TGCGCCACTTCGGGAGGGGCCTCAGAGGGGCAGTTCTTC. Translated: CATSGGASEGQFF.

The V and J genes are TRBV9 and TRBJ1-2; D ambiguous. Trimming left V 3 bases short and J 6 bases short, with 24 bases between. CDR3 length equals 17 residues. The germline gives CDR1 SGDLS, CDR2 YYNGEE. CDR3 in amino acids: CASSASTGEGGTNGYTF. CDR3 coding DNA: TGTGCCAGCAGCGCCTCAACTGGGGAGGGAGGAACGAATGGCTACACCTTC.

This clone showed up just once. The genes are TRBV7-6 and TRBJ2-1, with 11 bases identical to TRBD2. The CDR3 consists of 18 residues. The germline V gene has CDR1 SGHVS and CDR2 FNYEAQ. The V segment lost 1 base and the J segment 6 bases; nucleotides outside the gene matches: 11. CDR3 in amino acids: CASSLEVLAGVEGNEQFF. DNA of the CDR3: TGTGCCAGCAGCTTAGAGGTACTAGCGGGAGTAGAAGGCAATGAGCAGTTCTTC.

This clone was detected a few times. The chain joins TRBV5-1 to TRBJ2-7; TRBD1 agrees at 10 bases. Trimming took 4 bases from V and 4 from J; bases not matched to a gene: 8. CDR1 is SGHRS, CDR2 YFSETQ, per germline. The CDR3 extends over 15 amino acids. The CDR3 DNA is TGCGCCAGCAGCACCGGGACAGGGGTTCTGTACGAGCAGTACTTC. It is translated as CASSTGTGVLYEQYF.